This note documents a single TCR beta chain sequence. Its target is unknown. This CDR3 comprises 15 residues. The germline CDR1 and CDR2 sequences are LNHNV and YYDKDF (reference sequence). The trim removed 4 bases at V and 10 bases at J, leaving 14 bases unmatched. This sample is part of a study of T cell responses to AZD1222 COVID-19 vaccine. Assay: immunoSEQ multiplex PCR; the TCRdb copy retains only in-frame clones and omits some. The sample yields about 98,000 clones, 85% to 90% seen once. Whole-study results and caveats: Baseline seropositives among AZD1222 recipients totaled only six or seven. Donors, mostly white British, included more females; clonal diversity was possibly underestimated. Samples come after the peak T cell response, not at day 14.

The genes are TRBV15 and TRBJ1-1; 8 bases are a match to TRBD1. The sequencing here drew on peripheral blood, taken on day 0 of MenACWY control vaccination. This receptor was taken from an adult in good health. The CDR3 sequence: CATSKRPGGDGLAFF. CDR3 DNA sequence: TGTGCCACCAGCAAGAGGCCAGGGGGCGACGGGTTAGCTTTCTTT. Using reference TRBV15 and TRBJ1-1 for the parts outside the CDR3, the full variable domain is DAMVIQNPRYQVTQFGKPVTLSCSQTLNHNVMYWYQQKSSQAPKLLFHYYDKDFNNEADTPDNFQSRRPNTSFCFLDIRSPGLGDTAMYLCATSKRPGGDGLAFFGQGTRLTVV.